This entry concerns a single TCR beta chain. Its cognate antigen is unknown. Generated by immunoSEQ multiplex PCR, the TCRdb table keeps only in-frame clones and is missing some. The sample lists approximately 45,000 clones, around 64% occurring once. The data belong to a study of PD-1 blockade in classical Hodgkin lymphoma. The study's findings and limits: Possibly reflecting disease activity or prior therapy, repertoire differences have causes that remain undefined.

Described time point: cycle 4 day 1 (C4D1), after 6 weeks of nivolumab. Each patient's relapse followed autologous stem cell transplantation, and brentuximab vedotin exposure varied. The TCR comes from a human donor with classical Hodgkin lymphoma. The sample was peripheral blood mononuclear cells (PBMCs), taken before the fourth cycle of nivolumab.

The CDR3 DNA follows: TGCGCCAGCAGCCAAGACCTGACGGATGGGGAGTACACAGATACGCAGTATTTT. It codes for CASSQDLTDGEYTDTQYF. J is TRBJ2-3 and V is TRBV4-3, with D possibly TRBD2 on 5 matching bases. This CDR3 comprises 18 residues. V lost 0 bases to trimming and J lost 2 bases, with 18 bases between them. Germline loops: CDR1 LGHNA, CDR2 YSLEER.